This TCR beta chain was profiled in a study of T cells in severe cutaneous drug reactions. Study details: The culprit drug was assigned by the Naranjo and ALDEN algorithms. Overall study findings and caveats: TRBV12-4 use rose strongly in carbamazepine-induced Stevens-Johnson syndrome or toxic epidermal necrolysis, averaging around 32% in blister cells and 4.5% to 6.5% in PBMC.

Bulk and single-cell libraries used iRepertoire multiplex PCR with TCR subtype-specific primers. Multiplex PCR targeting V, D and J genes made bulk TCR beta libraries. Bulk TCR libraries started from roughly 100-500 ng RNA per sample. TCRdb reworked the multiplex PCR reads into one entry per CDR3 protein, no DNA. This sample contains some 7,700 distinct CDR3 sequences. The patients sequenced had a carbamazepine-induced Stevens-Johnson syndrome or toxic epidermal necrolysis reaction. Worth noting for this clonotype: The antigen is not known.

The CDR3 has 13 residues. Per germline, CDR1 KGHSH and CDR2 LQKENI. Sequencing input: cells from a skin blister. The origin of this receptor is a human donor with a severe cutaneous adverse drug reaction. The rearrangement links TRBV18 to TRBJ2-7. CDR3 region: CASSDRISYEQYF.